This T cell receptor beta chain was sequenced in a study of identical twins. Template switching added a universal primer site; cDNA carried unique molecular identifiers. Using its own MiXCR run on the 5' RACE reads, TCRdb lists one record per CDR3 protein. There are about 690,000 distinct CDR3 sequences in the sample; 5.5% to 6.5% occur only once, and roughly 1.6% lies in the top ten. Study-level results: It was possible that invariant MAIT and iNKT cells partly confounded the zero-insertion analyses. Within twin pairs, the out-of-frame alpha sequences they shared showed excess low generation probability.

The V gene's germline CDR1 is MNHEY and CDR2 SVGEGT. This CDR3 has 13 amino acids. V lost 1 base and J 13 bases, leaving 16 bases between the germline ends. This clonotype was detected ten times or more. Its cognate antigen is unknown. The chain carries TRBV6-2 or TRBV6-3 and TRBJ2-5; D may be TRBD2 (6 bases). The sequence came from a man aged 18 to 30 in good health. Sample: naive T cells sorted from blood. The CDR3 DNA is TGTGCCAGCAGTTACTTCGAGGAGGGGACTTCGTACTTC. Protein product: CASSYFEEGTSYF.